These 24 T cell receptor beta chains came from one sample sequenced in a study of shared clonotypes between healthy human individuals. Sequenced by immunoSEQ multiplex PCR; TCRdb stores in-frame clones only, minus some. The sample comprises roughly 86,000 clones, about 70% of which are singletons, and 45% to 55% rests with the top ten. Sequencing was carried out using memory CD8+ T cells sorted from blood. Subset reported: CD45RO+ cells pooled with CCR7-negative TemRA cells. The source of these receptors is a man under 40 in good health.

V gene TRBV19 combines with J gene TRBJ2-3; 10 positions match TRBD1. The germline V gene has CDR1 LNHDA and CDR2 SQIVND (reference sequence). V lost 6 bases, J lost 3 bases, and 0 bases stayed unmatched. The CDR3 contains 13 residues. In nucleotides, the CDR3 is TGTGCCAGTAGGGACAGGGGGACAGATACGCAGTATTTT. Its protein product is CASRDRGTDTQYF.

In its sample, this clone was seen many times. The chain has TRBV5-5 and TRBJ2-7; 9 nucleotides match TRBD2. This CDR3 has 15 residues. V trimming: 1 base; J trimming: 4 bases; junction bases outside the gene matches: 6. Germline V lookup: CDR1 SGHKS, CDR2 YYEKEE (reference sequence). The CDR3 bases are TGTGCCAGCAGCTTGTCGGGTAGCGGGGGATACGAGCAGTACTTC. This translates into CASSLSGSGGYEQYF.

The chain combines TRBV21-1 with TRBJ1-3; the table's D call TRBD1 went unverified against the DNA. TRBV21-1 is listed as a pseudogene. The CDR3 covers 17 residues. As DNA, the CDR3 is TGTGCCAGCAGCAAAGTGGGACAGGGCCCCTCTGGAAACACCATATATTTT. Amino acids: CASSKVGQGPSGNTIYF.

Details on this clone: The sample has other DNA sequences that encode this CDR3 too. The V gene is TRBV7-8, the J gene TRBJ2-1; TRBD1 or TRBD2 may be the D gene (6 bases each). Germline loops: CDR1 SGHVS, CDR2 FQNEAQ. This CDR3 has 15 amino acids. The V end was cut by 5 bases, the J end by 0 bases, with 11 bases between. This CDR3 reads CASSRGPSSYNEQFF. The CDR3 DNA reads as TGTGCCAGCAGCCGGGGGCCTAGCTCCTACAATGAGCAGTTCTTC.

This clone occurred once. The chain employs TRBV18 and TRBJ2-7; possibly TRBD1 for D (5 bases). Trimming left V 2 bases short and J 5 bases short, with 16 bases between. CDR1 KGHSH and CDR2 LQKENI come from the germline V gene. The CDR3 has 15 amino acids. The chain's CDR3 is CASSPFGRATNEQYF. CDR3 nucleotide sequence: TGTGCCAGCTCACCATTCGGCAGGGCAACCAACGAGCAGTACTTC. Full variable domain (rest looked up from reference TRBV18 and TRBJ2-7): NAGVMQNPRHLVRRRGQEARLRCSPMKGHSHVYWYRQLPEEGLKFMVYLQKENIIDESGMPKERFSAEFPKEGPSILRIQQVVRGDSAAYFCASSPFGRATNEQYFGPGTRLTVT.

The chain joins TRBV7-2 to TRBJ2-3; 10 bases are a match to TRBD2. The J segment lost 14 bases and the V segment lost 4 bases, leaving 9 bases of the junction unmatched. This CDR3 spans 13 amino acids. Germline CDR1 reads SGHTA; CDR2 reads FQGNSA. The CDR3 loop is CASSSSGRIRLYF. CDR3 nucleotide sequence: TGTGCCAGCAGCTCTAGCGGGAGAATACGGCTGTATTTT.

This clone appeared once. This chain joins TRBV4-1 and TRBJ2-7; 7 nucleotides align to TRBD1. This CDR3 comprises 15 residues. Germline loops: CDR1 MGHRA, CDR2 YSYEKL. V was clipped by 0 bases and J by 3 bases; unmatched bases: 5. CDR3 DNA: TGCGCCAGCAGCCAAGACCGGACAGGTGTCTACGAGCAGTACTTC. It encodes CASSQDRTGVYEQYF.

The table lists this clone with many counts. V usage is TRBV5-5 and J usage is TRBJ2-5; D unclear. Trimming removed 0 bases from V and 2 bases from J, with 11 bases in between. Germline lookup yields CDR1 SGHKS and CDR2 YYEKEE (reference sequence). This CDR3 comprises 15 residues. CDR3 DNA: TGTGCCAGCAGCTTGGTTGCCACAAATCAAGAGACCCAGTACTTC. Its protein is CASSLVATNQETQYF.

The rearrangement uses TRBV28 and TRBJ2-7; 11 nucleotides align to TRBD2. There are 13 residues in the CDR3. The ends lost 9 bases at V and 4 bases at J; junction bases unmatched: 5. Germline V gene data show CDR1 as MDHEN and CDR2 as SYDVKM. CDR3 amino acids: CASETSGKYEQYF. Written as DNA, the CDR3 is TGTGCCAGTGAGACTAGCGGGAAGTACGAGCAGTACTTC.

V is TRBV6-6 and J is TRBJ2-7; the D gene is possibly TRBD1 (5 bases). The CDR3 extends over 15 amino acids. Trimming took 5 bases from V and 5 from J, leaving 19 bases between them. Germline V gene sequence: CDR1 MNHNY, CDR2 SVGAGI (reference sequence). The CDR3: CASSTGSQGTHEQYF. CDR3 in DNA: TGTGCCAGCAGTACGGGTTCCCAGGGTACCCACGAGCAGTACTTC.

The chain links TRBV5-8 to TRBJ1-5; D might be TRBD1 (6 bases). V lost 4 bases and J lost 4, with 15 bases in between. Germline CDR1 and CDR2: SGHTS and YDEGEE. This CDR3 has 15 residues. CDR3 in amino acids: CASSPAWGRNQPQHF. The CDR3, as DNA: TGTGCCAGCAGCCCCGCCTGGGGGCGGAATCAGCCCCAGCATTTT.

This clone was observed a handful of times. V usage is TRBV6-1 and J usage is TRBJ2-3, with 10 bases matching TRBD2. V trimming: 7 bases; J trimming: 4 bases; junction bases outside the gene matches: 8. Per the germline V gene, CDR1 is MNHNS and CDR2 is SASEGT. This CDR3 has 15 residues. CDR3: CASTAGTSVADTQYF. The CDR3 DNA is TGTGCCAGCACTGCGGGGACTAGCGTCGCAGATACGCAGTATTTT.

The chain uses TRBV11-2 and TRBJ2-3; the D is unclear. V gave up 4 bases and J gave up 2 bases, with 10 bases separating them. The CDR3 extends over 14 amino acids. Germline assignment: CDR1 SGHAT and CDR2 FQNNGV. The CDR3 nucleotides are TGTGCCAGCAGCTCGAGGCAGATCACAGATACGCAGTATTTT. It specifies CASSSRQITDTQYF.

This clone was observed a few times. The V call is TRBV4-3, the J call TRBJ2-3; 8 bases map to TRBD2. The CDR3 extends over 17 amino acids. Looked up from germline, CDR1 is LGHNA and CDR2 is YSLEER. Germline trimming cut 2 bases from V and 11 bases from J; bases unmatched to any gene: 18. CDR3 DNA sequence: TGCGCCAGCAGCCAACAAACCGCGGGACTAGACAATAGGAAGCAGTATTTT. Translating gives CASSQQTAGLDNRKQYF.

A single count supports this clone. The chain links TRBV5-1 to TRBJ2-3; 7 bases map to TRBD2. Trimming removed 5 bases from V and 10 bases from J; junction bases left unmatched: 7. Per germline, CDR1 SGHRS and CDR2 YFSETQ. The CDR3 is 12 residues long. The CDR3 is CASSLRAGAQYF. As DNA, the CDR3 is TGCGCCAGCAGTTTACGTGCGGGAGCGCAGTATTTT.

CDR3 residues: CASSLGQRVGEQYF. In DNA, the CDR3 is TGTGCCAGCAGCTTAGGGCAAAGAGTGGGCGAGCAGTACTTC. The chain carries TRBV7-8 and TRBJ2-7; no reliable D call. Germline V gene lookup returns CDR1 SGHVS and CDR2 FQNEAQ. The CDR3 length is 14 residues. V lost 1 base to trimming and J lost 6 bases, with 13 bases between them.

The chain is built from TRBV7-6 and TRBJ2-1, with 7 bases identical to TRBD1. J lost 6 bases, V lost 1 base, and 9 bases had no gene match. Looked up from germline, CDR1 is SGHVS and CDR2 is FNYEAQ. The CDR3 is made up of 16 amino acids. In nucleotides, the CDR3 is TGTGCCAGCAGCTTAGGGGCCGGGACAGCGACCAATGAGCAGTTCTTC. This sequence encodes CASSLGAGTATNEQFF.

The count of this clone is one. CDR3 region: CASSLDYGPQTDYEQYF. In DNA form, the CDR3 reads TGTGCCAGCAGCTTAGATTATGGGCCCCAGACAGACTACGAGCAGTACTTC. V usage is TRBV11-2 and J usage is TRBJ2-7; tentatively, D is TRBD1 (5 bases). The V and J ends lost 0 bases and 3 bases respectively, with 18 bases between them. CDR1 is SGHAT, CDR2 FQNNGV, per germline. CDR3 length equals 17 residues.

The rearrangement links TRBV27 to TRBJ1-5; 9 nucleotides agree with TRBD1. Trimming took 5 bases from V and 5 from J; bases not matched to a gene: 7. The V gene's germline CDR1 is MNHEY and CDR2 SMNVEV (reference sequence). This CDR3 has 15 amino acids. The CDR3 coding sequence is TGTGCCAGCAGTCCGGGACAGGGTAGGGATCAGCCCCAGCATTTT. Translating it yields CASSPGQGRDQPQHF.

J is TRBJ2-7 and V is TRBV19; D possibly uses TRBD1 or TRBD2 (5 bases each). Deletions cut 3 bases from V and 3 bases from J, with 9 bases between. The CDR3 contains 13 residues. Germline V gives CDR1 LNHDA, CDR2 SQIVND (reference sequence). The CDR3: CASSIGDGYEQYF. The CDR3 bases are TGTGCCAGTAGTATTGGGGACGGCTACGAGCAGTACTTC. The complete variable domain, with remaining parts taken from reference TRBV19 and TRBJ2-7, reads DGGITQSPKYLFRKEGQNVTLSCEQNLNHDAMYWYRQDPGQGLRLIYYSQIVNDFQKGDIAEGYSVSREKKESFPLTVTSAQKNPTAFYLCASSIGDGYEQYFGPGTRLTVT.

V is TRBV11-2 and J is TRBJ2-1, with D tentatively TRBD1 or TRBD2 (5 bases each). Trimming left V 4 bases short and J 4 bases short, with 14 bases between. The CDR3 covers 15 residues. The germline gives CDR1 SGHAT, CDR2 FQNNGV. Here the CDR3 DNA reads TGTGCCAGCAGCTACTCCGTTGGGGGTTACAATGAGCAGTTCTTC. It translates to CASSYSVGGYNEQFF.

V and J are TRBV18 and TRBJ2-4; D possibly corresponds to TRBD2 (6 bases). The germline V gene encodes CDR1 KGHSH and CDR2 LQKENI. V gave up 4 bases and J gave up 1 base, with 11 bases separating them. This CDR3 spans 15 amino acids. This CDR3 is CASSLPSGAKNIQYF. DNA of the CDR3: TGTGCCAGCTCACTACCCAGCGGGGCCAAAAACATTCAGTACTTC.

The chain couples TRBV7-6 to TRBJ1-2; D remains ambiguous. Trimming took off 0 bases at V and 4 bases at J, with 9 bases between the two ends. The germline V gene encodes CDR1 SGHVS and CDR2 FNYEAQ. This CDR3 spans 14 amino acids. The CDR3 is CASSLAGASYGYTF. The DNA for the CDR3 is TGTGCCAGCAGCTTAGCCGGAGCTTCCTATGGCTACACCTTC.

This clone has at least ten counts. This chain links TRBV6-1 with TRBJ2-5; D ambiguous. The CDR3 spans 15 residues. The germline V and J ends were trimmed by 1 base and 1 base, with 10 bases remaining between them. Germline assignment: CDR1 MNHNS and CDR2 SASEGT. CDR3 region: CASSEVKGSQETQYF. In nucleotides, the CDR3 is TGTGCCAGCAGTGAAGTAAAGGGAAGCCAAGAGACCCAGTACTTC.